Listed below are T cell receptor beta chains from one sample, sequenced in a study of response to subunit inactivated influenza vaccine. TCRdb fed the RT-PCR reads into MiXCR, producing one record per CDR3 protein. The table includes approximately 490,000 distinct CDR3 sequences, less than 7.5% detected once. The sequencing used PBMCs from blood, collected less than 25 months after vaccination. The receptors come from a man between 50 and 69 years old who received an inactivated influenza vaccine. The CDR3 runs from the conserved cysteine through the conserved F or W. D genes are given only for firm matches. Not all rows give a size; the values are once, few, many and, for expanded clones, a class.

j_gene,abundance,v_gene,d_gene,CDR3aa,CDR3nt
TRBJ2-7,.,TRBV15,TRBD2,CASRTSGAYEQYF,TGTGCCTCACGGACTAGCGGTGCCTACGAGCAGTACTTC
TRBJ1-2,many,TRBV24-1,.,CATSGGYGYTF,TGTGCCACCAGTGGGGGGTATGGCTACACCTTC
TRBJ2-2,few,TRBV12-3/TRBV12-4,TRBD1,CASSRRGWNTGELFF,TGTGCCAGCAGCCGCAGGGGGTGGAACACCGGGGAGCTGTTTTTT
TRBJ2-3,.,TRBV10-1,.,CASSRHWAGNTDTQYF,TGCGCCAGCAGTCGCCATTGGGCGGGTAACACAGATACGCAGTATTTT
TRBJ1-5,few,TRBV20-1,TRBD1,CSARRTGSIEPQHF,TGCAGTGCTAGACGGACAGGGTCTATAGAGCCCCAGCATTTT
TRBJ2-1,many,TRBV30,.,CAWSVRPRGSYNEQFF,TGTGCCTGGAGCGTACGGCCCAGGGGTTCCTACAATGAGCAGTTCTTC
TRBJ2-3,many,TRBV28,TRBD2,CASPPSGNTDTQYF,TGTGCCAGCCCCCCTAGCGGGAATACAGATACGCAGTATTTT
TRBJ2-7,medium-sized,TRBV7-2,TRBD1,CASSFGSGQAKEQYF,TGTGCCAGCAGCTTTGGTTCGGGACAGGCGAAAGAGCAGTACTTC
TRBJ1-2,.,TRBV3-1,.,CASSQDKTPRCANYGYTF,TGTGCCAGCAGCCAAGATAAGACACCCAGGTGTGCTAACTATGGCTACACCTTC
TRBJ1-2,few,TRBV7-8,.,CASREGAGANYGYTF,TGTGCCAGCAGGGAAGGGGCAGGTGCTAACTATGGCTACACCTTC
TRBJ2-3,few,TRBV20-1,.,CSASPAVPTDTQYF,TGCAGTGCTAGTCCCGCGGTCCCCACAGATACGCAGTATTTT
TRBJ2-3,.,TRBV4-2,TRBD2,CAGSPAGGTDTQYF,TGTGCCGGCAGCCCCGCGGGAGGCACAGATACGCAGTATTTT
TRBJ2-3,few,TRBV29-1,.,CSASGGPRDTQYF,TGCAGCGCCTCGGGGGGCCCGAGGGATACGCAGTATTTT
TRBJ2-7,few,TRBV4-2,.,CASSQAGRGPYEQYF,TGTGCCAGCAGCCAAGCGGGGCGGGGACCCTACGAGCAGTACTTC
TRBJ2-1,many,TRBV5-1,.,CASTGEAGSYNEQFF,TGCGCCAGCACAGGGGAAGCGGGCTCCTACAATGAGCAGTTCTTC
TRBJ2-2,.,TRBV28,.,CASSLGSGTDLTGELFF,TGTGCCAGCAGTTTAGGTTCCGGGACGGACCTCACCGGGGAGCTGTTTTTT
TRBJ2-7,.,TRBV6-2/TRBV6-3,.,CASSSWGLSYEQYF,TGTGCCAGCAGTTCATGGGGACTCTCCTACGAGCAGTACTTC
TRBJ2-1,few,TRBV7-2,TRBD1,CASRSGTGRSDEQFF,TGTGCCAGCAGATCCGGGACAGGCCGTTCGGATGAGCAGTTCTTC
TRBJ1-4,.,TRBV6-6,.,CASRRQENEKLFF,TGTGCCAGTCGGCGACAGGAGAATGAAAAACTGTTTTTT
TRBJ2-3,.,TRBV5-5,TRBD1,CASSPWTGEIPDTQYF,TGTGCCAGCAGCCCTTGGACAGGGGAAATCCCAGATACGCAGTATTTT
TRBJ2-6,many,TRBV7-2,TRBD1,CAGTGGSGANVLTF,TGTGCCGGAACAGGGGGATCCGGGGCCAACGTCCTGACTTTC
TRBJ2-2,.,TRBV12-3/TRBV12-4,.,CASSPRGVGTGELFF,TGTGCCAGCAGCCCCAGAGGGGTAGGCACCGGGGAGCTGTTTTTT
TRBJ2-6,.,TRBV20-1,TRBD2,CSARVGTTGANVLTF,TGCAGTGCTAGAGTGGGGACTACTGGGGCCAACGTCCTGACTTTC
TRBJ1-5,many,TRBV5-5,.,CASSFGQNNQPQHF,TGTGCCAGCAGCTTCGGGCAGAACAATCAGCCCCAGCATTTT
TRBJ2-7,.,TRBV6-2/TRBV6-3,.,CASRQADEQYF,TGTGCCAGCCGTCAAGCAGACGAGCAGTACTTC
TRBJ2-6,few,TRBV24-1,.,CATSGVTSSGANVLTF,TGTGCCACCAGTGGTGTGACGAGCTCTGGGGCCAACGTCCTGACTTTC
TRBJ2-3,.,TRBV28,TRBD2,CASSLPSGVAPDTQYF,TGTGCCAGCAGTTTACCTAGCGGGGTAGCCCCAGATACGCAGTATTTT
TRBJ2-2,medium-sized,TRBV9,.,CASSTKGELFF,TGTGCCAGCAGCACCAAAGGGGAGCTGTTTTTT
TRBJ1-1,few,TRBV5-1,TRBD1,CASSGTENTEAFF,TGCGCCAGCAGCGGGACAGAGAACACTGAAGCTTTCTTT
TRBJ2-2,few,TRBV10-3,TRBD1,CAAADRGDTGELFF,TGTGCCGCAGCGGACAGGGGCGACACCGGGGAGCTGTTTTTT
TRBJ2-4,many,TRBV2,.,CATSWAENNIQYF,TGTGCCACCTCCTGGGCAGAAAACAACATTCAGTACTTC
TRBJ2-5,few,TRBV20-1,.,CSAPQRGRGETQYF,TGCAGTGCCCCCCAAAGAGGACGCGGAGAGACCCAGTACTTC
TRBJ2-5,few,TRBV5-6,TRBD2,CASSSGLAATMTQYF,TGTGCCAGCAGCTCTGGACTAGCGGCGACGATGACCCAGTACTTC
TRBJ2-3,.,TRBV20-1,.,CSARTGTTSTDTQYF,TGCAGTGCTAGAACGGGCACCACTAGCACAGATACGCAGTATTTT
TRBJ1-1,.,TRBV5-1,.,CASSLEGTGRGTEAFF,TGCGCTAGCAGCTTGGAAGGTACCGGCCGGGGAACTGAAGCTTTCTTT
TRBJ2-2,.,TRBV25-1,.,CASSEYVYGTGELFF,TGTGCCAGCAGTGAATATGTATATGGCACCGGGGAGCTGTTTTTT
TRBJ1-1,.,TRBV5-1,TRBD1,CASSLDFAGGTEAFF,TGCGCCAGCAGCTTGGATTTCGCAGGGGGGACTGAAGCTTTCTTT
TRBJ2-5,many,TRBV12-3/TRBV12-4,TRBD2,CASIGTSSLETQYF,TGTGCCAGCATAGGGACTAGTTCTTTAGAGACCCAGTACTTC
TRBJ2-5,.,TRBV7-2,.,CASSLAWGSQETQYF,TGTGCCAGCAGCTTAGCTTGGGGATCTCAAGAGACCCAGTACTTC
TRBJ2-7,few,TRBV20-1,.,CSAIRQPSYEQYF,TGCAGTGCTATCCGACAGCCTTCCTACGAGCAGTACTTC
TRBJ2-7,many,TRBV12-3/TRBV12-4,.,CASSLSPNYEQYF,TGTGCCAGCAGTTTATCCCCTAACTACGAGCAGTACTTC
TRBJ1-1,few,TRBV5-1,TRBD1,CASSLLQGDTEAFF,TGCGCCAGCAGCCTTCTGCAGGGGGACACTGAAGCTTTCTTT
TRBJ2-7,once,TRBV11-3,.,CASSLFGDTGYEQYF,TGTGCCAGCAGCTTATTTGGGGACACGGGTTACGAGCAGTACTTC
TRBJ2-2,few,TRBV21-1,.,CASSKESSGRSNTGELFF,TGTGCCAGCAGCAAAGAATCTAGCGGGAGGTCGAACACCGGGGAGCTGTTTTTT
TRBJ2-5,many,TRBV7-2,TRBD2,CASSLELAGGRTQYF,TGTGCCAGCAGCTTAGAACTAGCGGGGGGACGTACCCAGTACTTC
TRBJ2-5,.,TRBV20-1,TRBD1,CSAPDRGLKKTQYF,TGCAGTGCTCCGGACAGGGGTTTGAAAAAGACCCAGTACTTC
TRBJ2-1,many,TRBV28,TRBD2,CASNLAESYNEQFF,TGTGCCAGCAACCTAGCGGAGTCCTACAATGAGCAGTTCTTC
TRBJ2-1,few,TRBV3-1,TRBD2,CASSQDLAGGSSYNEQFF,TGTGCCAGCAGCCAAGATCTAGCGGGGGGTAGTTCCTACAATGAGCAGTTCTTC
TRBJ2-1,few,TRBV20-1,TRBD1,CSAGGTGGRSYNEQFF,TGCAGTGCTGGTGGGACAGGGGGTAGGTCCTACAATGAGCAGTTCTTC
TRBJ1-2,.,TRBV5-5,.,CASSLDILDTF,TGTGCCAGCAGCTTGGACATTTTGGACACCTTC
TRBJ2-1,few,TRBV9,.,CASSATTSGQPYNEQFF,TGTGCCAGCAGCGCCACGACTTCGGGGCAACCATACAATGAGCAGTTCTTC
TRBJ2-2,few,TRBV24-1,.,CATGGLTSTGELFF,TGTGCCACCGGTGGACTAACGAGCACCGGGGAGCTGTTTTTT
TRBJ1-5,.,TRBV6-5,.,CASSYSRLRSSPQHF,TGTGCCAGCAGTTACTCGAGGCTCAGGAGTTCGCCCCAGCATTTT
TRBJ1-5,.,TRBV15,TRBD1,CATSSDRVAQPQHF,TGTGCCACCAGCAGCGACAGGGTGGCTCAGCCCCAGCATTTT
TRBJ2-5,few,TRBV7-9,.,CASSEHGLAGETQYF,TGTGCCAGCAGCGAACACGGCCTAGCCGGCGAGACCCAGTACTTC
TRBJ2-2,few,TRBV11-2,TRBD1,CASSLDGTGAAGELFF,TGTGCCAGCAGCTTAGACGGGACAGGGGCGGCCGGGGAGCTGTTTTTT
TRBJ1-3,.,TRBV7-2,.,CASSLDFASSGNTIYF,TGTGCCAGCAGCTTGGACTTCGCGTCCTCTGGAAACACCATATATTTT